Listed below are T cell receptor beta chains from one sample, sequenced in a study of OX40 agonist ivuxolimab in advanced cancers. Some clones are missing from TCRdb's copy, which holds only in-frame ones; the method was immunoSEQ multiplex PCR. The table shows 150,000 to 190,000 clones, with roughly 94% occurring only once. Sequenced here: CD4+ or CD8+ T cells sorted from blood, sampled in a trial of the OX40 agonist ivuxolimab. These TCRs come from an adult with an advanced solid tumor such as melanoma, head and neck, liver or kidney cancer. Each CDR3 is given with its conserved first and last residue. The D gene is left open where the match is weak. Expanded clones get a size class; other rows say once, few or many, or leave the size out.

v_gene	j_gene	d_gene	abundance	CDR3nt	CDR3aa
TRBV21-1	TRBJ2-1	NA	NA	TGTGCCAGCAACAGGTGCCGACGTAGGACTAGCTACAATGAGCAGTTCTTC	CASNRCRRRTSYNEQFF
TRBV6-1	TRBJ2-5	NA	once	TGTGCCAGCAGTCCGGGATCCCACCAAGAGACCCAGTACTTC	CASSPGSHQETQYF
TRBV19	TRBJ2-7	NA	NA	TGTGCCAGTAGTTATAGGGACTGGGACAACGAGCAGTACTTC	CASSYRDWDNEQYF
TRBV2	TRBJ2-3	TRBD2	NA	TGTGCCAGCAGTGAAGGGGGGCGGGGGGGGACAGATACGCAGTATTTT	CASSEGGRGGTDTQYF
TRBV6-1	TRBJ1-3	NA	few	TGTGCCGGCCGACCGAACTCTGGAAACACCATATATTTT	CAGRPNSGNTIYF
TRBV7-9	TRBJ1-2	NA	NA	TGTGCCAGCAGCACCGGGGGCAGGGGCTACACCTTC	CASSTGGRGYTF
TRBV18	TRBJ1-1	NA	NA	TGTGCCAGCTCACCTCGCCAGGGGAGCGGTACTGAAGCTTTCTTT	CASSPRQGSGTEAFF
TRBV15	TRBJ2-1	TRBD1	once	TGTGCCACCAGCAGGGACAGGTTTGGTTCCTACAATGAGCAGTTCTTC	CATSRDRFGSYNEQFF
TRBV5-6	TRBJ1-2	NA	once	TGTGCCAGCAGCTTTCTGACCAAGGATGGCTACACCTTC	CASSFLTKDGYTF
TRBV28	TRBJ2-7	NA	NA	TGTGCCAGCAGTTTAGGGCGAGACTACGAGCAGTACTTC	CASSLGRDYEQYF
TRBV19	TRBJ1-6	NA	NA	TGTGCCAGTAGTATACGGACAGCGAACCTAGGGATTAATTCACCCCTCCACTTT	CASSIRTANLGINSPLHF
TRBV28	TRBJ1-4	TRBD1	NA	TGTGCCAGCAGCCACGGGACAGGGGGGGCTCTGAATGAAAAACTGTTTTTT	CASSHGTGGALNEKLFF
TRBV2	TRBJ2-1	TRBD1	NA	TGTGCCAGCACCCCCGGGACAGGGATCCGCAATGAGCAGTTCTTC	CASTPGTGIRNEQFF
TRBV7-2	TRBJ2-3	TRBD1	NA	TGTGCCAGCAGCAGGGACAGGGGCACAGATACGCAGTATTTT	CASSRDRGTDTQYF
TRBV19	TRBJ1-5	NA	once	TGTGCCAGTAGTGCTGGTATCCCCCAGCATTTT	CASSAGIPQHF
TRBV4-1	TRBJ2-7	TRBD2	NA	TGCGCCAGCAGCCAAGTAGCGGGGAAGAGCTCCTACGAGCAGTACTTC	CASSQVAGKSSYEQYF
TRBV5-6	TRBJ2-7	TRBD2	once	TGTGCCAGCAGCCGTCGGACTAGCGGCTTCCCTTACGAGCAGTACTTC	CASSRRTSGFPYEQYF
TRBV5-6	TRBJ1-5	NA	NA	TGTGCCAGCAGCCGTCAAAGGGACCAGCCCCAGCATTTT	CASSRQRDQPQHF
TRBV2	TRBJ2-6	NA	NA	TGTGCCAGCAGTGAAGCTGGGAGCTCTGGGGCCAACGTCCTGACTTTC	CASSEAGSSGANVLTF
TRBV5-4	TRBJ2-3	NA	NA	TGTGCCAGCAGCAAGGGGACGGCGGGATCGCTCCGGCCTTCCGATACGCAGTATTTT	CASSKGTAGSLRPSDTQYF
TRBV5-4	TRBJ1-1	NA	once	TGTGCCAGCAGCTTGGGAGGGTTGAACACTGAAGCTTTCTTT	CASSLGGLNTEAFF
TRBV30	TRBJ1-2	NA	NA	TGTGCCTGGAGTGTATCCCACACACGCTACACCTTC	CAWSVSHTRYTF
TRBV6-1	TRBJ2-7	NA	NA	TGTGCCAGCAATCCACCGGGACGTATTACCTACGAGCAGTACTTC	CASNPPGRITYEQYF